This entry concerns a single T cell receptor beta chain. Authors' data handling: Estimation of nucleated cell counts relied on the amplification of reference gene primers. Sequencing used immunoSEQ multiplex PCR; TCRdb keeps in-frame clones, though not all of them. From that table come the V and J calls and clone size; the DNA was used to work out D and trimming. Among tens of thousands of clones listed, approximately 86% were seen once. The entry originates in a study of blood T cell repertoires in COVID-19. Whole-study context: T cells, B-cell-depleted T cells, or PBMCs supplied cDNA or gDNA.

CDR1 is MNHEY, CDR2 SVGEGT, per germline. Trimming stripped 6 bases from V and 4 bases from J, with 8 bases between. CDR3 size: 12 residues. The source is a man between 60 and 70 years old with acute or convalescent COVID-19. Sequencing was performed on peripheral blood. The genes are TRBV6-2 or TRBV6-3 and TRBJ2-3; weak D call: TRBD1 (5 bases). CDR3 in DNA: TGTGCCAGCAGCGCAGGGTCAGATACGCAGTATTTT. Its protein is CASSAGSDTQYF.